These T cell receptor beta chains were read from a single sample in a study of T cell responses to AZD1222 COVID-19 vaccine. The method was immunoSEQ multiplex PCR; TCRdb's version includes in-frame clones alone and lacks a portion of them. The sample has some 140,000 clones; 80% to 90% are singletons. The input for sequencing was peripheral blood, taken on day 0 of AZD1222 vaccination. The source is an adult in good health. Both conserved end residues are part of each CDR3. The D gene is left open where the match is weak. Where a row states a size, it is once, few, many or the class of an expanded clone; other rows omit it.

clone_size	d_call	j_call	v_call	cdr3_aa	cdr3_nt
-	-	TRBJ1-2	TRBV28	CASRLARGDYGYTF	TGTGCCAGCAGGCTTGCCCGAGGGGACTATGGCTACACCTTC
few	TRBD2	TRBJ2-4	TRBV28	CASSSDQGLAGRQAKNIQYF	TGTGCCAGCAGTTCCGATCAGGGACTAGCGGGACGACAAGCCAAAAACATTCAGTACTTC
-	TRBD1	TRBJ2-1	TRBV28	CASSGRQGRNEQFF	TGTGCCAGCAGTGGGAGACAGGGGCGAAATGAGCAGTTCTTC
-	-	TRBJ1-3	TRBV7-2	CASSRRVDNTIYF	TGTGCCAGCAGCCGTCGGGTCGATAACACCATATATTTT
-	TRBD1	TRBJ1-5	TRBV27	CASSPETGGMNQPQHF	TGTGCCAGCAGTCCCGAGACAGGGGGCATGAATCAGCCCCAGCATTTT
-	-	TRBJ2-1	TRBV7-9	CASSFSAGYNEQFF	TGTGCCAGCAGCTTCAGTGCGGGGTACAATGAGCAGTTCTTC
few	-	TRBJ1-5	TRBV15	CATSRDLGAGQPQHF	TGTGCCACCAGCAGAGATCTGGGGGCTGGGCAGCCCCAGCATTTT
-	-	TRBJ2-7	TRBV11-2	CASSRPGGPSQRQYF	TGTGCCAGCAGTCGACCCGGGGGGCCTTCCCAGCGGCAGTACTTC
-	-	TRBJ2-3	TRBV6-6	CASSPVGSSTTDTQYF	TGTGCCAGCAGTCCAGTGGGGAGCAGCACCACAGATACGCAGTATTTT
-	-	TRBJ1-4	TRBV7-9	CASSLESALINEKLFF	TGTGCCAGCAGCTTAGAGTCAGCCCTAATTAATGAAAAACTGTTTTTT
few	-	TRBJ1-4	TRBV18	CASSPDSNEKLFF	TGTGCCAGCTCACCGGACAGTAATGAAAAACTGTTTTTT
once	TRBD1	TRBJ1-1	TRBV9	CASSPQTGGTEAFF	TGTGCCAGCAGCCCTCAGACAGGGGGCACTGAAGCTTTCTTT
-	TRBD1	TRBJ1-4	TRBV11-1	CASSSRTGGVEKLFF	TGTGCCAGCAGCTCTCGGACAGGCGGAGTTGAAAAACTGTTTTTT
-	-	TRBJ1-5	TRBV10-1	CASKGTALTNQPQHF	TGCGCCAGCAAGGGGACGGCACTCACAAATCAGCCCCAGCATTTT
-	-	TRBJ2-1	TRBV27	CASTHAGSANYNEQFF	TGTGCCAGCACCCATGCGGGGTCAGCTAACTACAATGAGCAGTTCTTC
-	-	TRBJ2-7	TRBV23-1	CASSHRRMNYTYEQYF	TGCGCCAGCAGTCACCGACGGATGAACTATACCTACGAGCAGTACTTC
-	-	TRBJ2-1	TRBV11-2	CASSLGQGTYNEQFF	TGTGCCAGCAGCTTAGGGCAGGGCACCTACAATGAGCAGTTCTTC
-	TRBD1	TRBJ1-2	TRBV12-5	CASGCYTGGNYGYTF	TGTGCTAGTGGTTGCTACACAGGGGGCAACTATGGCTACACCTTC
-	-	TRBJ1-6	TRBV2	CASSERRPFGSPLHF	TGTGCCAGCAGTGAACGCAGGCCCTTTGGTTCACCCCTCCACTTT
-	TRBD2	TRBJ2-7	TRBV29-1	CSVMGLGSYEQYF	TGCAGCGTGATGGGACTAGGTTCGTACGAGCAGTACTTC
-	-	TRBJ2-1	TRBV11-2	CASSPDAKGQFF	TGTGCCAGCAGCCCCGACGCCAAGGGGCAGTTCTTC
-	-	TRBJ2-7	TRBV27	CASSFGGQFYEQYF	TGTGCCAGCAGTTTTGGTGGGCAGTTCTACGAGCAGTACTTC
-	-	TRBJ1-1	TRBV12-5	CASGLVLSRGGATEAFF	TGTGCTAGTGGTTTGGTACTCTCGCGCGGGGGGGCCACTGAAGCTTTCTTT
-	-	TRBJ1-1	TRBV10-3	CAISAPGHTEAFF	TGTGCCATCAGTGCCCCAGGGCACACTGAAGCTTTCTTT
-	-	TRBJ2-7	TRBV5-1	CASSLGTATYEQYF	TGCGCCAGCAGCTTGGGTACAGCAACCTACGAGCAGTACTTC
-	-	TRBJ1-4	TRBV10-3	CAISGGAELFF	TGTGCCATCAGTGGAGGGGCCGAACTGTTTTTT
-	TRBD1	TRBJ1-2	TRBV7-2	CASSSSFDRGKVYGYTF	TGTGCCAGCAGCTCGTCGTTCGACAGGGGGAAGGTCTATGGCTACACCTTC
once	TRBD1	TRBJ1-3	TRBV2	CASSLAGGNTIYF	TGTGCCAGCAGTCTTGCAGGGGGGAACACCATATATTTT
few	-	TRBJ2-1	TRBV28	CASRVGQGEQFF	TGTGCCAGCAGGGTGGGGCAGGGAGAGCAGTTCTTC
-	TRBD1	TRBJ1-2	TRBV29-1	CSVDKGDRGYKGYTF	TGCAGCGTTGATAAAGGGGACAGGGGCTACAAAGGCTACACCTTC
-	-	TRBJ1-5	TRBV21-1	CASSKGDRGRHQPQHF	TGTGCCAGCAGCAAGGGGGACAGGGGTCGGCATCAGCCCCAGCATTTT
-	-	TRBJ1-2	TRBV21-1	CASSKVGSQEVDYGYTF	TGTGCCAGCAGCAAAGTAGGTTCGCAGGAGGTAGACTATGGCTACACCTTC
-	-	TRBJ1-1	TRBV4-1	CASSSLSSLNTEAFF	TGCGCCAGCAGCTCCCTGTCCTCCTTGAACACTGAAGCTTTCTTT
-	-	TRBJ1-1	TRBV20-1	CSAGLNTEAFF	TGCAGTGCCGGGCTGAACACTGAAGCTTTCTTT
-	TRBD1	TRBJ2-1	TRBV4-2	CASSQEWLPKDRDGEQFF	TGTGCCAGCAGCCAAGAGTGGTTACCGAAGGACAGGGATGGTGAGCAGTTCTTC
once	-	TRBJ1-5	TRBV24-1	CATSDSKGVSNQPQHF	TGTGCCACCAGTGATTCAAAGGGGGTGAGCAATCAGCCCCAGCATTTT
-	-	TRBJ1-2	TRBV4-3	CASSQDNSYGYTF	TGCGCCAGCAGCCAAGATAATAGCTATGGCTACACCTTC
-	-	TRBJ2-1	TRBV7-2	CASSLGGGRGVQQFF	TGTGCCAGCAGCTTAGGAGGCGGCAGGGGTGTTCAGCAGTTCTTC
-	TRBD1	TRBJ2-1	TRBV6-2/TRBV6-3	CASSQLRTGTMWNEQFF	TGTGCCAGCAGTCAACTCCGGACAGGAACAATGTGGAATGAGCAGTTCTTC
-	-	TRBJ1-5	TRBV7-2	CASSSPGHPSGNQPQHF	TGTGCCAGCAGCTCGCCGGGACACCCTTCGGGCAATCAGCCCCAGCATTTT
few	-	TRBJ1-2	TRBV4-1	CASSFSTVVNYGYTF	TGCGCCAGCAGCTTTTCGACAGTCGTTAACTATGGCTACACCTTC
-	TRBD2	TRBJ2-3	TRBV24-1	CATSDAGGPATQYF	TGTGCCACCAGTGATGCGGGAGGGCCTGCTACGCAGTATTTT
-	-	TRBJ2-7	TRBV27	CASSTRDSQYEQYF	TGTGCCAGCAGTACCCGGGACTCTCAGTACGAGCAGTACTTC
-	-	TRBJ1-6	TRBV27	CASSKQGIRGSSYNSPLHF	TGTGCCAGCAGTAAACAGGGAATAAGGGGCAGCTCCTATAATTCACCCCTCCACTTT
-	-	TRBJ1-6	TRBV4-3	CASSSGDQNSPLHF	TGCGCCAGCAGCTCAGGGGACCAAAATTCACCCCTCCACTTT
-	-	TRBJ1-1	TRBV29-1	CSVVDNTEAFF	TGCAGCGTTGTGGATAACACTGAAGCTTTCTTT
-	-	TRBJ2-7	TRBV27	CASARGYEQYF	TGTGCCAGCGCAAGAGGGTACGAGCAGTACTTC
-	TRBD1	TRBJ1-2	TRBV6-5	CASSYSGQGNYGYTF	TGTGCCAGCAGTTACTCAGGACAGGGTAACTATGGCTACACCTTC
-	TRBD1	TRBJ1-2	TRBV19	CASRQGGSYGYTF	TGTGCCAGTAGACAGGGGGGTTCCTATGGCTACACCTTC
once	-	TRBJ1-1	TRBV29-1	CSALQAPNTEAFF	TGCAGCGCCCTACAGGCCCCAAACACTGAAGCTTTCTTT
-	-	TRBJ1-6	TRBV28	CASTLGQGETLHF	TGTGCCAGCACTCTGGGGCAGGGCGAAACCCTCCACTTT
-	TRBD2	TRBJ2-7	TRBV20-1	CGGLAGYEQYF	TGTGGGGGACTAGCGGGCTACGAGCAGTACTTC
-	TRBD1	TRBJ1-2	TRBV6-2/TRBV6-3	CASSYSFRRGFYGYTF	TGTGCCAGCAGTTACTCTTTCCGCAGGGGGTTCTATGGCTACACCTTC
-	-	TRBJ1-1	TRBV7-3	CASSSTGYTEAFF	TGTGCCAGCAGCTCCACAGGATACACTGAAGCTTTCTTT